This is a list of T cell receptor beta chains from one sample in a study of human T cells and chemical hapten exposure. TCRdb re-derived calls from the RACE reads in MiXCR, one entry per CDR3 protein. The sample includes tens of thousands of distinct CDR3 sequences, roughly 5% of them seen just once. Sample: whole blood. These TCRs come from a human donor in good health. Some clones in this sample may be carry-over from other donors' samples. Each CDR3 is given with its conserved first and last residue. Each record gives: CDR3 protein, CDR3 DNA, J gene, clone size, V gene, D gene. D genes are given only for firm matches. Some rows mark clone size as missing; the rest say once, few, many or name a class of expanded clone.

CASSPFGGMNTEAFF | TGTGCCAGCTCACCTTTTGGGGGAATGAACACTGAAGCTTTCTTT | TRBJ1-1 | NA | TRBV18 | NA
CASSLTSVLDTQYF | TGTGCCAGCAGCCTTACTAGTGTGTTAGATACGCAGTATTTT | TRBJ2-3 | many | TRBV7-2 | NA
CSASLGTGVKAFF | TGCAGTGCTAGCCTCGGGACAGGAGTCAAAGCTTTCTTT | TRBJ1-1 | many | TRBV20-1 | TRBD1
CASSYSAGSQEAFF | TGTGCCAGCAGTTACTCTGCGGGCAGCCAAGAAGCTTTCTTT | TRBJ1-1 | NA | TRBV6-2/TRBV6-3 | NA
CASSPQGASNSPLHF | TGTGCCAGCAGTCCCCAGGGAGCCTCCAATTCACCCCTCCACTTT | TRBJ1-6 | few | TRBV12-3/TRBV12-4 | NA
CSVDKDNYGYTF | TGCAGCGTTGATAAGGATAACTATGGCTACACCTTC | TRBJ1-2 | NA | TRBV29-1 | NA
CASSQAQRVGGYTF | TGCGCCAGCAGCCAAGCCCAGAGGGTTGGTGGCTACACCTTC | TRBJ1-2 | NA | TRBV4-3 | NA
CASSSSHQETQYF | TGCGCCAGCAGCTCATCGCACCAAGAGACCCAGTACTTC | TRBJ2-5 | many | TRBV5-1 | NA
CASSLWTGHGTNYGYTF | TGCGCCAGCAGCCTCTGGACAGGGCATGGGACTAACTATGGCTACACCTTC | TRBJ1-2 | many | TRBV5-1 | TRBD1
CASRLGRLNTEAFF | TGTGCCAGCAGGTTAGGGAGGCTGAACACTGAAGCTTTCTTT | TRBJ1-1 | NA | TRBV2 | NA
CASSPSGGHSYEQYF | TGTGCCAGCAGTCCTAGCGGGGGCCACTCCTACGAGCAGTACTTC | TRBJ2-7 | many | TRBV7-2 | TRBD2
CASGGEGTSGDIQYF | TGTGCCAGCGGGGGAGAGGGGACTAGTGGAGACATTCAGTACTTC | TRBJ2-4 | medium-sized | TRBV28 | TRBD2
CASSDRAEQYF | TGTGCCAGCTCGGACAGGGCCGAGCAGTACTTC | TRBJ2-7 | few | TRBV18 | TRBD1
CASSLILADTDTQYF | TGTGCCAGCAGCTTGATCCTAGCGGACACAGATACGCAGTATTTT | TRBJ2-3 | few | TRBV5-6 | TRBD2
CASSPDTGGVQPQHF | TGCGCCAGCAGCCCTGACACAGGGGGCGTGCAGCCCCAGCATTTT | TRBJ1-5 | many | TRBV5-1 | TRBD1
CASSRTSGGETQYF | TGTGCCAGCAGCCGGACTAGCGGAGGGGAGACCCAGTACTTC | TRBJ2-5 | many | TRBV7-9 | TRBD2
CASSYRLRGVTGELFF | TGTGCCAGCAGTTACAGGCTCCGGGGGGTCACCGGGGAGCTGTTTTTT | TRBJ2-2 | many | TRBV6-6 | TRBD2
CASSPSTHRNYGYTF | TGTGCCAGCAGCCCTTCCACCCATCGGAACTATGGCTACACCTTC | TRBJ1-2 | NA | TRBV6-6 | NA
CAISGSRGRGSGTEAFF | TGTGCCATCAGTGGATCCAGGGGGCGCGGAAGCGGGACTGAAGCTTTCTTT | TRBJ1-1 | NA | TRBV10-3 | TRBD1
CASSLDSGGRSGYTF | TGTGCCAGCAGCTTAGATTCGGGAGGAAGAAGCGGCTACACCTTC | TRBJ1-2 | few | TRBV11-3 | NA
CASRIPGTGELFF | TGTGCCAGCAGAATACCGGGTACCGGGGAGCTGTTTTTT | TRBJ2-2 | NA | TRBV12-3/TRBV12-4 | NA
CASGATDTEAFF | TGTGCCAGCGGAGCTACGGACACTGAAGCTTTCTTT | TRBJ1-1 | NA | TRBV28 | NA
CASSLEGRARTF | TGTGCCAGCAGCTTAGAGGGTCGGGCCCGTACCTTC | TRBJ1-2 | many | TRBV7-2 | NA
CASSYARVGQPQHF | TGTGCCAGCAGTTACGCCAGGGTTGGTCAGCCCCAGCATTTT | TRBJ1-5 | few | TRBV6-2/TRBV6-3 | NA
CASSQDPSLDGYTF | TGTGCCAGCAGCCAAGATCCTTCCTTGGACGGCTACACCTTC | TRBJ1-2 | many | TRBV3-1 | NA
CASSLVGGEQFF | TGTGCCAGCAGTTTGGTGGGTGGGGAGCAGTTCTTC | TRBJ2-1 | many | TRBV28 | NA
CASRRGTPTTEAFF | TGTGCCAGCAGGAGAGGGACCCCAACCACTGAAGCTTTCTTT | TRBJ1-1 | many | TRBV6-5 | NA
CASSGPGTDTQYF | TGCGCCAGCAGTGGCCCGGGCACAGATACGCAGTATTTT | TRBJ2-3 | many | TRBV10-2 | NA
CASTPSSGPMNTEAFF | TGTGCCAGCACCCCTTCATCGGGACCGATGAACACTGAAGCTTTCTTT | TRBJ1-1 | NA | TRBV28 | NA
CASSGGGAGTDTQYF | TGTGCCAGCAGCGGCGGGGGCGCGGGGACAGATACGCAGTATTTT | TRBJ2-3 | NA | TRBV9 | NA
CASRVMDNYGYTF | TGCGCCAGCAGGGTTATGGATAACTATGGCTACACCTTC | TRBJ1-2 | many | TRBV5-1 | NA
CAGYRSVNEKLFF | TGTGCCGGCTACAGGTCGGTGAACGAAAAACTGTTTTTT | TRBJ1-4 | many | TRBV2 | NA
CASSLKNGETQYF | TGTGCCAGCAGCTTGAAAAATGGCGAGACCCAGTACTTC | TRBJ2-5 | many | TRBV5-6 | NA
CSARDGGGPGDTQYF | TGCAGTGCTAGAGATGGCGGGGGGCCGGGGGATACGCAGTATTTT | TRBJ2-3 | many | TRBV20-1 | TRBD2
CASSLSSGGTDTQYF | TGTGCCAGCAGCTTATCTAGCGGAGGCACAGATACGCAGTATTTT | TRBJ2-3 | many | TRBV7-2 | TRBD2
CSALRQGRGYTF | TGCAGCGCCCTAAGACAGGGAAGAGGCTACACCTTC | TRBJ1-2 | many | TRBV29-1 | TRBD1
CASSQDRVWANLQFF | TGCGCCAGCAGCCAAGACCGGGTGTGGGCGAACCTACAGTTCTTC | TRBJ2-1 | many | TRBV4-1 | NA
CASTLDHPNTEAFF | TGTGCCAGCACCTTGGACCATCCTAACACTGAAGCTTTCTTT | TRBJ1-1 | many | TRBV12-3/TRBV12-4 | NA
CAIQPSDSSYNEQFF | TGTGCCATCCAGCCTTCGGACAGTTCATACAATGAGCAGTTCTTC | TRBJ2-1 | many | TRBV10-3 | NA
CASSDSYNYGYTF | TGTGCCAGCAGTGACAGCTATAACTATGGCTACACCTTC | TRBJ1-2 | many | TRBV6-6 | NA
CASHGQGWYEQYF | TGTGCCAGCCACGGACAGGGCTGGTACGAGCAGTACTTC | TRBJ2-7 | many | TRBV6-2/TRBV6-3 | TRBD1
CASSQEGGAKNIQYF | TGTGCCAGCAGCCAAGAGGGTGGAGCCAAAAACATTCAGTACTTC | TRBJ2-4 | many | TRBV4-2 | NA
CASSPPRLTNTEAFF | TGTGCCAGCAGTCCCCCCAGACTCACGAACACTGAAGCTTTCTTT | TRBJ1-1 | many | TRBV28 | NA
CASSLSASLNTEAFF | TGTGCCAGCAGCCTATCGGCATCCTTGAACACTGAAGCTTTCTTT | TRBJ1-1 | many | TRBV7-2 | NA
CASSERSIQETQYF | TGTGCCAGCAGTGAAAGATCTATACAAGAGACCCAGTACTTC | TRBJ2-5 | many | TRBV2 | NA
CASSIPLTGEAFF | TGTGCCAGTAGTATCCCTTTGACAGGAGAAGCTTTCTTT | TRBJ1-1 | NA | TRBV19 | NA
CASSLWLAGALTDTQYF | TGTGCCAGCAGTTTATGGCTAGCGGGGGCCCTCACAGATACGCAGTATTTT | TRBJ2-3 | NA | TRBV28 | TRBD2
CSVEQGVDTQYF | TGCAGCGTTGAACAGGGGGTAGATACGCAGTATTTT | TRBJ2-3 | many | TRBV29-1 | TRBD1
CSARDLLNTGELFF | TGCAGTGCTAGAGACCTATTGAACACCGGGGAGCTGTTTTTT | TRBJ2-2 | many | TRBV20-1 | NA
CASSGDAEKLFF | TGTGCCAGCTCAGGGGATGCGGAAAAACTGTTTTTT | TRBJ1-4 | many | TRBV18 | NA
CASSETGESGYTF | TGTGCCAGCAGTGAAACAGGGGAGAGTGGCTACACCTTC | TRBJ1-2 | many | TRBV6-5 | TRBD1
CASSYSDPGLPYNEQFF | TGTGCCAGCAGTTACTCAGATCCGGGACTCCCCTACAATGAGCAGTTCTTC | TRBJ2-1 | many | TRBV6-6 | NA
CSVEGGGSGANVLTF | TGCAGCGTTGAAGGCGGGGGCTCTGGGGCCAACGTCCTGACTTTC | TRBJ2-6 | many | TRBV29-1 | TRBD2
CASSNGTVGPPYNEQFF | TGTGCCAGCAGTAACGGGACTGTCGGTCCCCCCTACAATGAGCAGTTCTTC | TRBJ2-1 | many | TRBV5-5 | NA
CSASTASTDTQYF | TGCAGTGCCTCAACAGCCAGCACAGATACGCAGTATTTT | TRBJ2-3 | NA | TRBV20-1 | NA
CSARVGLAGGRNTDTQYF | TGCAGTGCTAGAGTAGGACTAGCGGGGGGGAGGAACACAGATACGCAGTATTTT | TRBJ2-3 | many | TRBV20-1 | TRBD2
CASSQGDGREAFF | TGTGCCAGCAGCCAGGGGGACGGTCGAGAAGCTTTCTTT | TRBJ1-1 | many | TRBV14 | NA
CATSKTSGGAETQYF | TGTGCCACCAGCAAGACTAGCGGGGGAGCGGAGACCCAGTACTTC | TRBJ2-5 | NA | TRBV15 | TRBD2
CASSKERGRGSYNEQFF | TGTGCCAGCAGCAAAGAACGAGGGAGAGGATCCTACAATGAGCAGTTCTTC | TRBJ2-1 | many | TRBV21-1 | NA